Listed below are T cell receptor beta chains from one sample, sequenced in a study of early stage breast cancer tumors. Assay used: immunoSEQ multiplex PCR; TCRdb lists only in-frame clones, some missing. The sample has about 20,000 clones, 70% to 80% seen once. What was sequenced was blood. These receptors were collected from a person aged 55 to 75 with breast cancer. Both conserved end residues are part of each CDR3. The D gene is left open where the match is weak. Size tells how often a clone was seen (once, few, many) or the class of an expanded clone, and some rows leave it out.

d_call: TRBD1
clone_size: NA
j_call: TRBJ1-5
v_call: TRBV18
cdr3_nt: TGTGCCAGCTCACCGATCGGGACAGGGGTCAATCAGCCCCAGCATTTT
cdr3_aa: CASSPIGTGVNQPQHF

d_call: TRBD2
clone_size: NA
j_call: TRBJ2-2
v_call: TRBV7-6
cdr3_nt: TGTGCCAGCAGCCCGCGGGGGACTAGCGCTCCCGGGGAGCTGTTTTTT
cdr3_aa: CASSPRGTSAPGELFF

d_call: NA
clone_size: NA
j_call: TRBJ1-5
v_call: TRBV28
cdr3_nt: TGTGCCAGCAGACTACGGGAGTCGGGCCCCCAGCATTTT
cdr3_aa: CASRLRESGPQHF

d_call: NA
clone_size: NA
j_call: TRBJ2-2
v_call: TRBV15
cdr3_nt: TGTGCCACCAGCCCCTCCAAGACAGGGTCTCTGGGGGGGCTGTTTTTT
cdr3_aa: CATSPSKTGSLGGLFF

d_call: NA
clone_size: NA
j_call: TRBJ1-2
v_call: TRBV7-3
cdr3_nt: TGTGCCAGCAGCTTAGACAGAGCCTATGGCTACACCTTC
cdr3_aa: CASSLDRAYGYTF

d_call: NA
clone_size: NA
j_call: TRBJ2-2
v_call: TRBV7-9
cdr3_nt: TGTGCCAGCAGCGCCGGGACAAAGAACACCGGGGAGCTGTTTTTT
cdr3_aa: CASSAGTKNTGELFF

d_call: TRBD2
clone_size: NA
j_call: TRBJ2-3
v_call: TRBV18
cdr3_nt: TGTGCCAGCTCGCGCCGGACTAGCGGGGGCACAGATACGCAGTATTTT
cdr3_aa: CASSRRTSGGTDTQYF

d_call: TRBD1
clone_size: NA
j_call: TRBJ1-1
v_call: TRBV13
cdr3_nt: TGTGCCAGCAGCCTTCCCTCCGGGACAGGGGAAGGAGCTTTCTTT
cdr3_aa: CASSLPSGTGEGAFF

d_call: NA
clone_size: NA
j_call: TRBJ1-2
v_call: TRBV27
cdr3_nt: TGTGCCAGCAGTTTATCCGGCAACTATGGCTACACCTTC
cdr3_aa: CASSLSGNYGYTF

d_call: TRBD2
clone_size: NA
j_call: TRBJ2-5
v_call: TRBV10-2
cdr3_nt: TGCGCCAGCAGAAATAGCGGGGGCCAAGAGACCCAGTACTTC
cdr3_aa: CASRNSGGQETQYF

d_call: TRBD2
clone_size: NA
j_call: TRBJ2-2
v_call: TRBV5-8
cdr3_nt: TGTGCCAGCAGCTTGGGACTAGCGGTGAACACCGGGGAGCTGTTTTTT
cdr3_aa: CASSLGLAVNTGELFF

d_call: NA
clone_size: NA
j_call: TRBJ2-1
v_call: TRBV2
cdr3_nt: TGTGCCAGCAGTGAAACGAAGGATGGTGAGCAGTTCTTC
cdr3_aa: CASSETKDGEQFF

d_call: NA
clone_size: NA
j_call: TRBJ1-6
v_call: TRBV6-6
cdr3_nt: TGTGCCAGCAGTTACGAGGGTCGTAATTCACCCCTCCACTTT
cdr3_aa: CASSYEGRNSPLHF

d_call: NA
clone_size: NA
j_call: TRBJ2-5
v_call: TRBV29-1
cdr3_nt: TGCAGCGTTGACCTGGGCTACCAAGAGACCCAGTACTTC
cdr3_aa: CSVDLGYQETQYF

d_call: NA
clone_size: NA
j_call: TRBJ2-3
v_call: TRBV5-5
cdr3_nt: TGTGCCAGCAGCTTGAAATGGTCGGCAGATACGCAGTATTTT
cdr3_aa: CASSLKWSADTQYF

d_call: NA
clone_size: NA
j_call: TRBJ1-3
v_call: TRBV5-1
cdr3_nt: TGCGCCAGCAGCGAACGCCCGGCAGGGGACACCATATATTTT
cdr3_aa: CASSERPAGDTIYF

d_call: NA
clone_size: few
j_call: TRBJ2-7
v_call: TRBV11-3
cdr3_nt: TGTGCCAGCAGCCCAGTGGGGCACTACTACGAGCAGTACTTC
cdr3_aa: CASSPVGHYYEQYF

d_call: TRBD2
clone_size: once
j_call: TRBJ2-1
v_call: TRBV7-8
cdr3_nt: TGTGCCAGCAGCATAACCGGGACTAGCGGATACAATGAGCAGTTCTTC
cdr3_aa: CASSITGTSGYNEQFF

d_call: NA
clone_size: NA
j_call: TRBJ1-1
v_call: TRBV29-1
cdr3_nt: TGCAGCGTTGCTCGGAACCCCGGGACTGAAGCTTTCTTT
cdr3_aa: CSVARNPGTEAFF

d_call: TRBD2
clone_size: NA
j_call: TRBJ2-7
v_call: TRBV18
cdr3_nt: TGTGCCAGCTCACGTGGCGGCGGGGGCTACGAGCAGTACTTC
cdr3_aa: CASSRGGGGYEQYF

d_call: NA
clone_size: few
j_call: TRBJ2-2
v_call: TRBV19
cdr3_nt: TGTGCCAGTAGTATTGAGGTGAACACCGGGGAGCTGTTTTTT
cdr3_aa: CASSIEVNTGELFF

d_call: TRBD1
clone_size: NA
j_call: TRBJ2-3
v_call: TRBV9
cdr3_nt: TGTGCCAGCAGCGCGACATCCGCCGGGACAGGGACCACAGATACGCAGTATTTT
cdr3_aa: CASSATSAGTGTTDTQYF